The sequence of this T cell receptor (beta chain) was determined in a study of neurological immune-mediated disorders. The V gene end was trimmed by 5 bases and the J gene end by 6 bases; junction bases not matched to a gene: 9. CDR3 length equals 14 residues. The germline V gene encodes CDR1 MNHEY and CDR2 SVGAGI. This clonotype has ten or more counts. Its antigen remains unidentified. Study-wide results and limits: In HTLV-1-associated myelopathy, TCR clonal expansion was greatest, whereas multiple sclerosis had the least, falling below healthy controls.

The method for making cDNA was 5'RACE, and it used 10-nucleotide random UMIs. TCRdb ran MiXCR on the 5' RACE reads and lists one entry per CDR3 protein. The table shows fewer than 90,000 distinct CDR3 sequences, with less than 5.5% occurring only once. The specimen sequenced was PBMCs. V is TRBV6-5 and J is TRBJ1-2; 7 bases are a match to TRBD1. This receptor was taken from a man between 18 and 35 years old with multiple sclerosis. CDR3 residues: CASSRTGSGNGYTF. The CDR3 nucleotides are TGTGCCAGCAGTCGGACAGGATCAGGAAATGGCTACACCTTC.